Sequencing of this TCR beta chain was carried out in a study of blood T cell repertoires in COVID-19. The wider study: Spain, Italy and the United States supplied samples that represented acute and convalescent COVID-19.

TCRdb's copy holds only in-frame clones and misses some; the assay was immunoSEQ multiplex PCR. The sample yields over 100,000 clones, about 90% seen once. The V gene end was trimmed by 6 bases and the J gene end by 8 bases; junction bases not matched to a gene: 6. Germline CDR1 and CDR2: ENHRY and SYGVKD. This CDR3 region has 13 residues. Material: peripheral blood. The sequence was obtained from a middle-aged man with acute or convalescent COVID-19. This sequence joins TRBV10-3 and TRBJ1-5, with TRBD1 identical over 8 bases. CDR3 protein: CAISPGQGEPQHF. CDR3 nucleotide sequence: TGTGCCATCAGCCCTGGACAGGGTGAGCCCCAGCATTTT.